These 20 T cell receptor beta chains share one sample of origin, sequenced in a study of T cell repertoires in cytomegalovirus infection. Their antigens are not known. TCRdb passed the reads through MiXCR, listing each CDR3 protein once. The repertoire includes 600,000 to 700,000 distinct CDR3 sequences, roughly 33% of them detected once, and 15% to 20% sits in the top ten. Sample: cultured PBMCs, taken from culture after CMV antigen stimulation. These receptors were taken from a human donor in good health (CMV status not recorded). Some clones in this sample may be carry-over from other donors' samples.

This clonotype showed up just a few times. This chain uses TRBV7-2 with TRBJ1-2; possible D gene TRBD1, 6 bases. The V gene lost 5 bases and the J gene lost 8 bases, with 24 bases spanning the gap. Germline V CDR1 and CDR2: SGHTA, FQGNSA. The CDR3 sequence is 16 residues long. This CDR3 reads CASSPPRQELGKGYTF. The CDR3 region has the DNA TGTGCCAGCAGCCCCCCCCGACAGGAACTAGGGAAGGGCTACACCTTC.

This clonotype was observed many times. V gene TRBV7-2 combines with J gene TRBJ2-1; perhaps TRBD1 as D (5 bases). CDR3 length: 15 amino acids. The germline V gene encodes CDR1 SGHTA and CDR2 FQGNSA. Between the trimmed V and J ends, which lost 3 bases and 0 bases, there was a span of 9 bases. The CDR3 DNA sequence: TGTGCCAGCAGCTTCAGGGCAAGCTCCTACAATGAGCAGTTCTTC. Translation gives CASSFRASSYNEQFF.

J is TRBJ1-2 and V is TRBV27, with 8 positions matching TRBD1. After removal of 3 bases from V and 5 bases from J, the junction contained 8 bases not matched to a gene. The germline V gene has CDR1 MNHEY and CDR2 SMNVEV (reference sequence). The CDR3 length is 15 residues. DNA of the CDR3: TGTGCCAGCAGTTTTCAGGGGGCAGGGGAATATGGCTACACCTTC. Its protein product is CASSFQGAGEYGYTF.

This clonotype was counted only a few times. The rearrangement uses TRBV6-1 and TRBJ2-6, with D tentatively TRBD1 (5 bases). Germline assignment: CDR1 MNHNS and CDR2 SASEGT. Trimming took 5 bases from V and 2 from J, leaving 10 bases between them. The CDR3 runs to 15 residues. CDR3 loop: CASSSRVAGANVLTF. CDR3 DNA: TGTGCCAGCAGTTCCAGGGTTGCTGGGGCCAACGTCCTGACTTTC.

The chain combines TRBV7-2 with TRBJ1-5, with no clear D. CDR1 is SGHTA, CDR2 FQGNSA, per germline. The V gene lost 8 bases and the J gene lost 5 bases, with 13 bases spanning the gap. CDR3 length: 13 residues. The CDR3 nucleotides read TGTGCCAGCGCCGTGTCTGTCCATCAGCCCCAGCATTTT. Encoded protein: CASAVSVHQPQHF.

The V and J genes are TRBV4-2 and TRBJ1-4; TRBD1 agrees at 9 bases. CDR3 size: 16 residues. CDR1 and CDR2 from the germline V gene are LGHNA and YNFKEQ. V trimming: 3 bases; J trimming: 3 bases; junction bases outside the gene matches: 5. DNA of the CDR3: TGTGCCAGCAGCCAGACAGGGGGTATGGCTAATGAAAAACTGTTTTTT. This encodes CASSQTGGMANEKLFF.

This sequence joins TRBV5-8 and TRBJ2-3; D gene uncertain. CDR3 length: 16 amino acids. V shed 4 bases and J shed 1 base, with 16 bases lying between them. CDR1 and CDR2 from the germline V gene are SGHTS and YDEGEE. DNA for the CDR3: TGTGCCAGCAGCCCTTGGTCCCTTGGGGGCACAGATACGCAGTATTTT. Its protein is CASSPWSLGGTDTQYF.

This clonotype occurred many times. V is TRBV11-2 and J is TRBJ2-7, with unresolved D. This CDR3 spans 13 amino acids. The germline CDR1 and CDR2 sequences are SGHAT and FQNNGV. Between the trimmed V and J ends, which lost 0 bases and 6 bases, there was a span of 9 bases. CDR3 amino acids: CASSLDIGLEQYF. CDR3 in DNA: TGTGCCAGCAGCTTAGATATCGGCCTCGAGCAGTACTTC. Filled out from reference TRBV11-2 and TRBJ2-7, the complete variable domain reads EAGVAQSPRYKIIEKRQSVAFWCNPISGHATLYWYQQILGQGPKLLIQFQNNGVVDDSQLPKDRFSAERLKGVDSTLKIQPAKLEDSAVYLCASSLDIGLEQYFGPGTRLTVT.

CDR3 loop: CASLPASGKQTETQYF. The CDR3 coding sequence is TGTGCCAGCCTCCCTGCGAGCGGGAAACAGACGGAGACCCAGTACTTC. The V gene is TRBV10-3, the J gene TRBJ2-5, with 7 nucleotides matching TRBD2. V trimming: 10 bases; J trimming: 5 bases; junction bases outside the gene matches: 19. CDR3 length equals 16 residues. Germline assignment: CDR1 ENHRY and CDR2 SYGVKD.

This clonotype appeared a single time. The chain has TRBV2 and TRBJ1-2; possible D gene TRBD1, 5 bases. The ends were cut back, 7 bases at V and 4 bases at J, with 13 bases in the middle. CDR1 is SNHLY, CDR2 FYNNEI, per germline. The CDR3 has 13 residues. CDR3 sequence reads: CASKLTASYGYTF. CDR3 DNA sequence: TGTGCCAGCAAATTGACAGCTAGCTATGGCTACACCTTC.

The V and J genes are TRBV20-1 and TRBJ1-5; D not certain. The CDR3 length is 14 residues. Between the trimmed V and J ends, which lost 3 bases and 0 bases, there was a span of 9 bases. Germline V gives CDR1 DFQATT, CDR2 SNEGSKA (reference sequence). For the CDR3, the DNA is TGCAGTGCTAGTGGGCATTATAGCAATCAGCCCCAGCATTTT. It yields the protein CSASGHYSNQPQHF.

There are many counts of this clonotype. The J gene is TRBJ2-3, the V gene TRBV7-2; 16 positions match TRBD2. V lost 5 bases, J lost 0 bases, and 14 bases stayed unmatched. Germline V gene data show CDR1 as SGHTA and CDR2 as FQGNSA. There are 21 residues in the CDR3. The CDR3 loop is CASSPVGGTSGGAPSTDTQYF. The CDR3 DNA reads as TGTGCCAGCAGCCCAGTCGGGGGGACTAGCGGGGGGGCCCCTAGCACAGATACGCAGTATTTT.

CDR3 in amino acids: CASSSPEQFF. DNA for the CDR3: TGCGCCAGCAGTTCGCCGGAGCAGTTCTTC. The chain uses TRBV10-2 and TRBJ2-1; D unclear. With 5 bases removed from V and 10 bases from J, the gap between germline ends came to 6 bases. The V gene's germline CDR1 is WSHSY and CDR2 SAAADI. This CDR3 is 10 amino acids long.

This clonotype was seen repeatedly, ten times or more. The V and J genes are TRBV6-2 or TRBV6-3 and TRBJ1-1; D is unclear. The CDR3 has 12 residues. Germline loops: CDR1 MNHEY, CDR2 SVGEGT. The ends were cut back, 5 bases at V and 3 bases at J, with 7 bases in the middle. CDR3 amino acids: CASSTAYTEAFF. Written as DNA, the CDR3 is TGTGCCAGCAGTACAGCGTACACTGAAGCTTTCTTT.

The CDR3 sequence: CASSPSHLRTLYNSPLHF. CDR3 nucleotides: TGTGCCAGCAGCCCGAGCCACCTTCGAACCCTTTATAATTCACCCCTCCACTTT. The chain links TRBV7-2 to TRBJ1-6; D call uncertain. The CDR3 runs 18 residues. The ends were cut back, 5 bases at V and 4 bases at J, with 21 bases in the middle. In germline, CDR1 is SGHTA, CDR2 FQGNSA.

In this sample, this clonotype turned up many times. The chain combines TRBV27 with TRBJ2-5, with D perhaps assigned TRBD1 or TRBD2 (6 bases each). V was trimmed by 2 bases and J by 3 bases, leaving 13 bases between them. This CDR3 has 15 residues. Germline V lookup: CDR1 MNHEY, CDR2 SMNVEV (reference sequence). The CDR3 spells CASSLGAGGKETQYF. The CDR3 nucleotides are TGTGCCAGCAGTTTAGGGGCCGGGGGCAAAGAGACCCAGTACTTC.

The rearrangement links TRBV12-3 or TRBV12-4 to TRBJ2-1; 8 bases map to TRBD1. The J segment lost 3 bases and the V segment lost 6 bases, leaving 7 bases of the junction unmatched. The CDR3 sequence is 15 residues long. CDR3 nucleotides: TGTGCCAGCAGCCAGAGACAGGGGTACTACAATGAGCAGTTCTTC. Its protein product is CASSQRQGYYNEQFF.

This clonotype has a count of ten or more. The chain's CDR3 is CASSLVGVYTEAFF. The CDR3 region has the DNA TGTGCCAGCAGCTTAGTGGGGGTATATACTGAAGCTTTCTTT. V is TRBV7-2 and J is TRBJ1-1; TRBD1 might be the D (5 bases). CDR1 is SGHTA, CDR2 FQGNSA, per germline. CDR3 length: 14 amino acids. V was cut by 1 base and J by 5 bases, with 11 bases left in between.

This clonotype was counted only a few times. The chain carries TRBV7-7 and TRBJ2-1; D unresolved. The germline V gene encodes CDR1 SSHAT and CDR2 FNYEAQ (reference sequence). This CDR3 spans 16 amino acids. Trimming took 1 base from V and 7 from J, leaving 17 bases between them. CDR3 residues: CASSLDFRAATNEQFF. CDR3 nucleotides: TGTGCCAGCAGCTTAGACTTTAGGGCCGCGACGAATGAGCAGTTCTTC.

The chain employs TRBV14 and TRBJ1-3; no definite D call. The germline CDR1 and CDR2 sequences are SGHDN and FVKESK. CDR3 size: 17 residues. Trimming shortened V by 1 base and J by 0 bases, and 13 bases separated the two germline ends. CDR3 sequence (DNA): TGTGCCAGCAGCCAAGGTCTCAGGAGCCGCTCTGGAAACACCATATATTTT. As protein: CASSQGLRSRSGNTIYF.